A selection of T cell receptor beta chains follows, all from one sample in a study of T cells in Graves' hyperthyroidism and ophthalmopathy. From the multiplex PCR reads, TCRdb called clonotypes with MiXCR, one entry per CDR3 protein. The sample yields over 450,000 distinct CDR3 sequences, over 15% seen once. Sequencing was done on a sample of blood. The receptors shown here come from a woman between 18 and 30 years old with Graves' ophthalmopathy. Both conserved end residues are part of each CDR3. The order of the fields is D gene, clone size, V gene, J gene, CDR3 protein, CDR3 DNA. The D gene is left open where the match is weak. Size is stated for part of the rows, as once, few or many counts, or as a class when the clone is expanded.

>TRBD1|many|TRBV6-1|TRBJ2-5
CASSERTGRCETQYF
TGTGCCAGCAGTGAGAGGACAGGGCGGTGCGAGACCCAGTACTTC
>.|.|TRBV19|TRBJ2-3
CASSIATTSDTQYF
TGTGCCAGTAGTATAGCAACGACCTCAGATACGCAGTATTTT
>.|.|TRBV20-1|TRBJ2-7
CSARDHNEQYF
TGCAGTGCACGGGACCACAATGAGCAGTACTTC
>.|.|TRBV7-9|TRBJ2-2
CASSLLESGELFF
TGTGCCAGCAGCTTGCTAGAGTCCGGGGAGCTGTTTTTT
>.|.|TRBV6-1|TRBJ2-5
CASTEGQETQYF
TGTGCCAGCACTGAGGGTCAAGAGACCCAGTACTTC
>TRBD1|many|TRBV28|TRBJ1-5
CASRGGPPSNQPQHF
TGTGCCAGCAGAGGGGGCCCACCAAGCAATCAGCCCCAGCATTTT
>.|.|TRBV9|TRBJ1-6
CASSPRGSNNSPLHF
TGTGCCAGCAGCCCCCGGGGCAGTAATAATTCACCCCTCCACTTT
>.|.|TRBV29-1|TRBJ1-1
CSVVGRNTEAFF
TGCAGCGTTGTTGGAAGGAACACTGAAGCTTTCTTT
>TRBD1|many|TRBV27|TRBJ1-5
CASSKDRVNQPQHF
TGTGCCAGCAGTAAGGACAGGGTCAATCAGCCCCAGCATTTT
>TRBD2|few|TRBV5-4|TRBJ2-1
CATLTSGSYNEQFF
TGTGCCACCCTTACTAGCGGGTCCTACAATGAGCAGTTCTTC
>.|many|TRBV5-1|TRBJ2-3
CASSPWSGVMTDTQYF
TGCGCCAGCAGCCCGTGGTCAGGGGTTATGACAGATACGCAGTATTTT
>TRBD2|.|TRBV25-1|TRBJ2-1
CASNPGLDYNEQFF
TGTGCCAGCAACCCGGGACTAGACTACAATGAGCAGTTCTTC
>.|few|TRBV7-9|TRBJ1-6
CASSLGDTTSPLHF
TGTGCCAGCAGCTTGGGAGACACTACCTCACCCCTCCACTTT
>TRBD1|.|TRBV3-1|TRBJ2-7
CASSFGDRGSFHEQYF
TGTGCCAGCAGCTTCGGGGACAGGGGATCCTTCCACGAGCAGTACTTC
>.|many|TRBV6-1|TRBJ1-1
CASSESGPTEAFF
TGTGCCAGCAGTGAATCAGGTCCCACTGAAGCTTTCTTT
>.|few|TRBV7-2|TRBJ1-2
CASSYQAGSGYTF
TGTGCCAGCAGCTATCAGGCCGGTTCCGGCTACACCTTC
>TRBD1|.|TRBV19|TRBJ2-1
CATSGQGGHEQFF
TGTGCCACGTCGGGACAGGGAGGCCATGAGCAGTTCTTC
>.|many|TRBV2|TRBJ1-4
CASSPEGMVINEKLFF
TGTGCCAGCAGTCCCGAAGGGATGGTTATTAATGAAAAACTGTTTTTT
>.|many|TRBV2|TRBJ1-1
CASRAETVNTEAFF
TGTGCCAGCAGAGCTGAGACAGTGAACACTGAAGCTTTCTTT
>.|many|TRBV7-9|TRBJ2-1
CASSLGSGKNQFF
TGTGCCAGCAGCTTAGGGAGTGGGAAAAACCAGTTCTTC